These 31 T cell receptor beta chains originate from one sample sequenced in a study of T cell clones after liver transplantation. TCRdb keeps only in-frame clones here, not all; method: immunoSEQ multiplex PCR. This table holds around 76,000 clones, approximately 80% found once. The sample consisted of CD4+ T cells from blood, taken 12 months after liver transplant. These receptors were taken from a human patient who received a liver transplant. These T cells may partly come from the graft donor.

This clone was observed once. This chain uses TRBV5-1 with TRBJ2-7; 7 bases map to TRBD1. From germline, CDR1 is SGHRS and CDR2 YFSETQ. The CDR3 extends over 16 amino acids. Unmatched junction bases numbered 13, after V lost 4 bases and J lost 3 bases. CDR3 region: CASSPKNRGPLYEQYF. In DNA form, the CDR3 reads TGCGCCAGCAGCCCAAAAAACAGGGGACCGCTCTACGAGCAGTACTTC.

The rearrangement links TRBV11-1 to TRBJ2-7; D not resolved. Trimming took off 1 base at V and 2 bases at J, with 9 bases between the two ends. This CDR3 has 14 residues. CDR1 SGHAT and CDR2 FQDESV come from the germline V gene (reference sequence). Here the CDR3 reads CASSLDAGTYEQYF. The CDR3 region has the DNA TGTGCCAGCAGCTTAGACGCCGGCACCTACGAGCAGTACTTC. The complete variable domain, with remaining parts taken from reference TRBV11-1 and TRBJ2-7, reads EAEVAQSPRYKITEKSQAVAFWCDPISGHATLYWYRQILGQGPELLVQFQDESVVDDSQLPKDRFSAERLKGVDSTLKIQPAELGDSAMYLCASSLDAGTYEQYFGPGTRLTVT.

The chain couples TRBV13 to TRBJ2-4; D perhaps matches TRBD1 (6 bases). Trimming shortened V by 5 bases and J by 0 bases, and 14 bases separated the two germline ends. Germline V gives CDR1 PRHDT, CDR2 FYEKMQ (reference sequence). The CDR3 has 16 residues. The CDR3 sequence is CASSNRVLVAKNIQYF. As DNA, the CDR3 is TGTGCCAGCAGCAACAGGGTATTGGTAGCCAAAAACATTCAGTACTTC.

The chain has TRBV27 and TRBJ2-6; 10 bases line up with TRBD1. The CDR3 sequence is 22 residues long. Per germline, CDR1 MNHEY and CDR2 SMNVEV (reference sequence). V was clipped by 3 bases and J by 0 bases; unmatched bases: 17. CDR3 nucleotides: TGTGCCAGCAGTTTCCGGGTTTTCGGCGGGACAGGGGTTGCCTCTGGGGCCAACGTCCTGACTTTC. Residues: CASSFRVFGGTGVASGANVLTF.

Concerning this clone: A much larger clone sits a single nucleotide away, making a read error possible. Other DNA sequences of this sample code for an identical CDR3. The chain has TRBV28 and TRBJ1-2, with D perhaps TRBD1 (5 bases). The CDR3 is 12 residues long. Germline-derived CDR1 and CDR2 are MDHEN and SYDVKM. Trimming removed 2 bases from V and 5 bases from J, with 6 bases in between. In nucleotides, the CDR3 is TGTGCCAGCAGTTTACAGGGATATGGCTACACCTTC. Translated: CASSLQGYGYTF.

This clone was counted between two and nine times. V and J are TRBV11-3 and TRBJ1-1, with D possibly being TRBD1 (5 bases). V lost 4 bases, J lost 4 bases, and 10 bases lay in between. Germline V gene lookup returns CDR1 SGHNT and CDR2 YENEEA. There are 13 residues in the CDR3. The CDR3 DNA reads TGTGCCAGCAGCTCACGGGGACCCACTGAAGCTTTCTTT. Protein: CASSSRGPTEAFF.

This rearrangement joins TRBV28 to TRBJ2-6; D is uncertain. The CDR3 consists of 14 residues. V was trimmed by 4 bases and J by 2 bases, leaving 6 bases between them. The germline gives CDR1 MDHEN, CDR2 SYDVKM. CDR3 nucleotide sequence: TGTGCCAGCAGTTCCAGGACTGGGGCCAACGTCCTGACTTTC. This codes for CASSSRTGANVLTF.

This clone has a single count. The chain carries TRBV5-1 and TRBJ2-3; D not resolved. V was trimmed by 3 bases and J by 4 bases, leaving 12 bases between them. CDR1 and CDR2 (germline): SGHRS, YFSETQ. This CDR3 contains 14 residues. The CDR3 is CASSSRPSPDTQYF. The CDR3 bases are TGCGCCAGCAGCTCACGACCTAGTCCAGATACGCAGTATTTT.

The chain joins TRBV11-3 to TRBJ2-2, with 15 positions matching TRBD2. CDR1 and CDR2 from the germline V gene are SGHNT and YENEEA. The CDR3 runs to 16 residues. The junction had 3 bases not matched to a gene; V was cut back by 4 bases and J by 6 bases. CDR3 protein: CASSSGLAGGSGELFF. The CDR3 DNA reads TGTGCCAGCAGCTCGGGACTAGCGGGAGGTTCCGGGGAGCTGTTTTTT.

The CDR3, as DNA: TGTGCCAGCAGCTTAAATAACCCGCGGCAGGGATTACACAATGAGCAGTTCTTC. As protein: CASSLNNPRQGLHNEQFF. This chain connects TRBV7-3 to TRBJ2-1, with TRBD1 as a possible D gene (5 bases). The CDR3 is 18 amino acids. In germline, CDR1 is SGHTA, CDR2 FQGTGA. Trimming removed 1 base from V and 5 bases from J, with 21 bases in between.

The rearrangement joins TRBV7-2 to TRBJ1-2, with 7 bases matching TRBD1. This CDR3 contains 13 residues. Germline CDR1 is SGHTA and CDR2 is FQGNSA. The ends lost 7 bases at V and 8 bases at J; junction bases unmatched: 10. CDR3 nucleotides: TGTGCCAGCACCAGAGACAGGGAAGGGGGCTACACCTTC. Encoded protein: CASTRDREGGYTF.

V gene TRBV28 combines with J gene TRBJ2-7; D might be TRBD1 or TRBD2, each matching 5 bases. Trimming stripped 6 bases from V and 1 base from J, with 22 bases between. The germline gives CDR1 MDHEN, CDR2 SYDVKM. The CDR3 has 17 amino acids. The CDR3 DNA reads as TGTGCCAGCAGCGAACTTTTCTCTTGGGACGGTTCCTACGAGCAGTACTTC. Protein: CASSELFSWDGSYEQYF.

This rearrangement joins TRBV10-3 to TRBJ2-3, with a tentative D call TRBD1 (5 bases). Germline loops: CDR1 ENHRY, CDR2 SYGVKD. The CDR3 has 14 residues. Trimming pared 7 bases from V and 0 bases from J, leaving 11 bases between. The CDR3 loop reads CAIKGAFSTDTQYF. The CDR3 DNA is TGTGCCATCAAAGGGGCCTTTAGCACAGATACGCAGTATTTT.

With regard to this clone: Within the sample, other DNA sequences also encode this same CDR3. V is TRBV5-1 and J is TRBJ2-1; 10 bases map to TRBD2. Trimming cost V 0 bases and J 3 bases; bases outside gene matches: 3. Germline CDR1 reads SGHRS; CDR2 reads YFSETQ. CDR3 length equals 16 residues. CDR3 DNA: TGCGCCAGCAGCTTGGTTCCTAGCGGGAGCTACAATGAGCAGTTCTTC. The encoded protein is CASSLVPSGSYNEQFF.

This clone showed up just once. V usage is TRBV10-1 and J usage is TRBJ1-5; 7 bases agree with TRBD1. The CDR3 has 14 amino acids. V gave up 6 bases and J gave up 9 bases; unmatched junction bases: 11. CDR1 WNHNN and CDR2 SYGVQD come from the germline V gene (reference sequence). CDR3 nucleotide sequence: TGCGCCAGCAGCCACAAACAGGGGTCTGGGCCCCAGCATTTT. As protein: CASSHKQGSGPQHF.

This chain links TRBV27 with TRBJ2-3; no clear D gene. The V end was cut by 6 bases, the J end by 0 bases, with 13 bases between. CDR1 is MNHEY and CDR2 is SMNVEV in the germline V gene (reference sequence). CDR3 size: 15 residues. This CDR3 is CASRRLQTSTDTQYF. The DNA for the CDR3 is TGTGCCAGCAGGCGGCTACAAACTAGCACAGATACGCAGTATTTT.

The rearrangement links TRBV28 to TRBJ1-1; D not resolved. CDR1 is MDHEN, CDR2 SYDVKM, per germline. With 7 bases removed from V and 1 base from J, the gap between germline ends came to 13 bases. The CDR3 has 14 residues. CDR3: CASTRSGANTEAFF. The CDR3 DNA is TGTGCCAGCACCAGGAGTGGAGCGAACACTGAAGCTTTCTTT.

This clone was found once. The chain links TRBV15 to TRBJ2-3; TRBD1 might be the D (5 bases). Trimming stripped 0 bases from V and 4 bases from J, with 11 bases between. The CDR3 is made up of 15 amino acids. Germline CDR1 reads LNHNV; CDR2 reads YYDKDF (reference sequence). Here the CDR3 DNA reads TGTGCCACCAGCAGAGATCCCAGGGCTCCAGATACGCAGTATTTT. Translation gives CATSRDPRAPDTQYF. Supplemented by reference TRBV15 and TRBJ2-3, the full variable domain reads DAMVIQNPRYQVTQFGKPVTLSCSQTLNHNVMYWYQQKSSQAPKLLFHYYDKDFNNEADTPDNFQSRRPNTSFCFLDIRSPGLGDTAMYLCATSRDPRAPDTQYFGPGTRLTVL.

The rearrangement links TRBV19 to TRBJ1-2, with D maybe TRBD1 (6 bases). Trimming took 4 bases from V and 4 from J, leaving 13 bases between them. Looked up from germline, CDR1 is LNHDA and CDR2 is SQIVND (reference sequence). The CDR3 consists of 14 residues. CDR3 sequence reads: CASSRSGQRYGYTF. The CDR3 DNA is TGTGCCAGTAGTAGATCCGGACAGCGCTATGGCTACACCTTC.

This chain links TRBV11-2 with TRBJ1-5, with 8 bases matching TRBD1. The J segment lost 5 bases and the V segment lost 1 base, leaving 4 bases of the junction unmatched. The length of the CDR3 is 15 residues. The germline V gene has CDR1 SGHAT and CDR2 FQNNGV. The CDR3 spells CASSLGTGRDQPQHF. DNA of the CDR3: TGTGCCAGCAGCTTAGGGACAGGGCGGGATCAGCCCCAGCATTTT.

This sequence joins TRBV19 and TRBJ1-5; 7 positions agree with TRBD1. The CDR3 spans 16 residues. V lost 1 base, J lost 3 bases, and 6 bases stayed unmatched. The germline V gene encodes CDR1 LNHDA and CDR2 SQIVND (reference sequence). This CDR3 is CASSIGWGQFNQPQHF. Written as DNA, the CDR3 is TGTGCCAGTAGTATAGGGTGGGGACAGTTCAATCAGCCCCAGCATTTT.

This sequence joins TRBV2 and TRBJ1-2; 8 nucleotides match TRBD1. Trimming at V came to 8 bases and at J to 6 bases, leaving 5 bases not matched to a gene. The CDR3 has 12 residues. The V gene's germline CDR1 is SNHLY and CDR2 FYNNEI. The CDR3 spells CASAQTGDGYTF. The CDR3 DNA sequence: TGTGCCAGCGCCCAGACAGGGGATGGCTACACCTTC.

V gene TRBV7-8 combines with J gene TRBJ1-5; 9 nucleotides match TRBD1. There are 15 residues in the CDR3. In germline, CDR1 is SGHVS, CDR2 FQNEAQ. J gave up 2 bases and V 5 bases, and 4 bases lay outside the gene matches. The CDR3 coding sequence is TGTGCCAGCAGCCCCGGGACAGGGCGCAATCAGCCCCAGCATTTT. It translates to CASSPGTGRNQPQHF.

This clone occurred a few times. The chain combines TRBV14 with TRBJ1-4; perhaps TRBD1 as D (5 bases). Looked up from germline, CDR1 is SGHDN and CDR2 is FVKESK. This CDR3 region has 14 residues. Trimming shortened V by 5 bases and J by 4 bases, and 11 bases separated the two germline ends. The CDR3: CASSARQFNEKLFF. The DNA of the CDR3 is TGTGCCAGCAGCGCCCGACAGTTTAATGAAAAACTGTTTTTT.

This rearrangement joins TRBV28 to TRBJ1-5; maybe TRBD1 (5 bases). The CDR3 spans 16 residues. Germline CDR1 MDHEN, CDR2 SYDVKM. Trimming left V 5 bases short and J 3 bases short, with 17 bases between. The CDR3 nucleotides are TGTGCCAGCAGTCCCCTTGGGGGAGGGGTCAATCAGCCCCAGCATTTT. Translation: CASSPLGGGVNQPQHF. Variable domain in full (rest from reference TRBV28 and TRBJ1-5): DVKVTQSSRYLVKRTGEKVFLECVQDMDHENMFWYRQDPGLGLRLIYFSYDVKMKEKGDIPEGYSVSREKKERFSLILESASTNQTSMYLCASSPLGGGVNQPQHFGDGTRLSIL.

In nucleotides, the CDR3 is TGTGCCAGCAGCCCCGGGGTCCAAGAGACCCAGTACTTC. This codes for CASSPGVQETQYF. The J gene is TRBJ2-5, the V gene TRBV25-1, with D maybe TRBD2 (5 bases). This CDR3 has 13 residues. The germline gives CDR1 MGHDK, CDR2 SYGVNS. V lost 6 bases and J lost 1, with 9 bases in between.

This rearrangement joins TRBV5-1 to TRBJ2-3; 7 nucleotides match TRBD1. Germline CDR1 is SGHRS and CDR2 is YFSETQ. This CDR3 contains 16 residues. V dropped 4 bases and J dropped 4; count of bases not matched to a gene: 12. The CDR3 DNA reads as TGCGCCAGCAGCACCTTCCAGGGGGTATACGCAGATACGCAGTATTTT. It is translated as CASSTFQGVYADTQYF.

The CDR3 here is CASSLVGAGTGELFF. The CDR3 DNA follows: TGTGCCAGCAGCTTAGTTGGTGCCGGGACCGGGGAGCTGTTTTTT. The V call is TRBV7-2, the J call TRBJ2-2; no clear D gene. The CDR3 is 15 residues long. Germline V lookup: CDR1 SGHTA, CDR2 FQGNSA. Trimming cost V 1 base and J 5 bases, with 11 bases left between them.

The chain links TRBV5-1 to TRBJ2-5; D is unclear. V was cut by 6 bases and J by 1 base, with 10 bases left in between. Germline CDR1 reads SGHRS; CDR2 reads YFSETQ. The CDR3 covers 13 residues. The CDR3 coding sequence is TGCGCCAGCACCTCCAGCCCCCAAGAGACCCAGTACTTC. Residues: CASTSSPQETQYF.

The gene calls are TRBV28 and TRBJ1-5; 8 bases fit TRBD1. CDR3 size: 14 residues. After removal of 5 bases from V and 7 bases from J, the junction contained 7 bases not matched to a gene. The germline V gene has CDR1 MDHEN and CDR2 SYDVKM. The CDR3 region is CASSPGQGGQPQHF. The DNA of the CDR3 is TGTGCCAGCAGTCCCGGACAGGGAGGCCAGCCCCAGCATTTT.

The V and J genes are TRBV6-5 and TRBJ2-7; 8 nucleotides align to TRBD1. CDR1 and CDR2 (germline): MNHEY, SVGAGI. CDR3 size: 15 residues. Unmatched junction bases numbered 11, after V lost 8 bases and J lost 2 bases. In DNA form, the CDR3 reads TGTGCCAGCTCCTCACCGGGGACAGGAACCTACGAGCAGTACTTC. Translated, it gives CASSSPGTGTYEQYF.